The 8 T cell receptor beta chains given below trace back to one sample, sequenced in a study of early T cells in non-severe SARS-CoV-2 infection. TCRdb independently ran MiXCR on the 5' RACE reads; one entry per CDR3 protein. The sample holds tens of thousands of distinct CDR3 sequences, roughly 9.2% seen once. The sample consisted of whole blood. The receptor set was obtained from an adult who was a healthcare worker with PCR-confirmed SARS-CoV-2 infection or an uninfected control (not recorded which).

J is TRBJ2-7 and V is TRBV11-2; D possibly matches TRBD1 or TRBD2 (5 bases each). The CDR3 is 13 amino acids. With 5 bases removed from V and 3 bases from J, the gap between germline ends came to 11 bases. Germline values: CDR1 SGHAT, CDR2 FQNNGV. The CDR3 DNA sequence: TGTGCCAGCAGCCCCCGAGGGGTCTACGAGCAGTACTTC. It translates to CASSPRGVYEQYF.

The CDR3 coding sequence is TGTGCCAGCAGCATCAGGGGTGGGGGCACAGATACGCAGTATTTT. Its translation is CASSIRGGGTDTQYF. The V gene is TRBV11-2, the J gene TRBJ2-3; possibly TRBD1 for D (6 bases). The CDR3 contains 15 residues. V shed 5 bases and J shed 1 base, with 13 bases lying between them. Germline lookup yields CDR1 SGHAT and CDR2 FQNNGV.

With regard to this clonotype: The junction does not match germline at one end; this may be a read error. V is TRBV19 and J is TRBJ2-3; 10 bases match TRBD2. The length of the CDR3 is 15 residues. Germline CDR1 is LNHDA and CDR2 is SQIVND (reference sequence). CDR3 in DNA: TGTGCCAGTAGGATAGCGGGAGGAAACACAGATACGCAGTATTTT. Translation gives CASRIAGGNTDTQYF.

The chain links TRBV6-5 to TRBJ2-1; a weak D match, TRBD2 (6 bases). This CDR3 contains 16 residues. Trimming stripped 6 bases from V and 4 bases from J, with 19 bases between. In germline, CDR1 is MNHEY, CDR2 SVGAGI. As DNA, the CDR3 is TGTGCCAGCAGCTCCCCGGGAGATGGCCTTTACAATGAGCAGTTCTTC. Protein: CASSSPGDGLYNEQFF.

This clonotype occurred many times. The chain has TRBV19 and TRBJ1-5, with D perhaps TRBD1 (5 bases). Germline CDR1 and CDR2: LNHDA and SQIVND (reference sequence). The CDR3 has 15 amino acids. Trimming left V 7 bases short and J 3 bases short, with 16 bases between. The CDR3 spells CASILSGAYNQPQHF. CDR3 DNA sequence: TGTGCCAGTATACTCTCCGGGGCGTACAATCAGCCCCAGCATTTT.

This clonotype was counted at least ten times. This chain uses TRBV3-1 with TRBJ1-1; D uncertain. This CDR3 is built from 13 residues. V was cut by 3 bases and J by 1 base, with 6 bases left in between. Looked up from germline, CDR1 is LGHDT and CDR2 is YNNKEL (reference sequence). This chain's CDR3 is CASSHARNTEAFF. The CDR3 DNA follows: TGTGCCAGCAGCCATGCCCGGAACACTGAAGCTTTCTTT.

There are many counts of this clonotype. V usage is TRBV20-1 and J usage is TRBJ2-1, with 10 bases fitting TRBD2. Germline V gene data show CDR1 as DFQATT and CDR2 as SNEGSKA (reference sequence). The CDR3 loop spans 14 amino acids. With V trimmed by 8 bases and J by 6 bases, 10 bases remained unmatched. This chain's CDR3 is CSTSSGRGPNEQFF. The DNA of the CDR3 is TGCAGTACCTCTAGCGGGAGAGGGCCCAATGAGCAGTTCTTC.

This clonotype has a handful of counts. The gene calls are TRBV13 and TRBJ2-7; possibly TRBD2 for D (6 bases). Looked up from germline, CDR1 is PRHDT and CDR2 is FYEKMQ (reference sequence). There are 15 residues in the CDR3. Trimming removed 5 bases from V and 0 bases from J, with 14 bases in between. DNA for the CDR3: TGTGCCAGCAGCCCGCGGGGAGCGACCTCCTACGAGCAGTACTTC. It specifies CASSPRGATSYEQYF.